This TCR beta chain was observed in a study of early T cells in non-severe SARS-CoV-2 infection. CDR1 SNHLY and CDR2 FYNNEI come from the germline V gene. V dropped 8 bases and J dropped 3; count of bases not matched to a gene: 8. There are 15 residues in the CDR3. MiXCR, applied by TCRdb to the 5' RACE reads, yields one record per CDR3 protein. The profile shows roughly 75,000 distinct CDR3 sequences, about 12% of them singletons. This clonotype came up a few times. The chain uses TRBV2 and TRBJ1-5, with TRBD1 matching over 9 bases. This receptor was identified in an adult who was a healthcare worker with PCR-confirmed SARS-CoV-2 infection or an uninfected control (not recorded which). The sample was whole blood. Written as DNA, the CDR3 is TGTGCCAGCGTGCCGGGACAGGGTTTCAATCAGCCCCAGCATTTT. Translated: CASVPGQGFNQPQHF.